This T cell receptor beta chain is from a study of blood T cell repertoires in COVID-19. Study overall: The study drew acute and convalescent COVID-19 samples from the United States, Italy and Spain. PBMCs, B-cell-depleted T cells, or T cells provided the cDNA or gDNA that made up the material.

The authors' processing: Researchers report that nucleated cell counts were estimated from reference gene primer amplification. TCRdb keeps only in-frame clones here, not all; method: immunoSEQ multiplex PCR. That table supplies the V and J calls and clone size; D and trimming were determined from the DNA. The repertoire holds around 150,000 clones, with 80% to 90% as singletons. Germline CDR1 is LNHDA and CDR2 is SQIVND (reference sequence). The CDR3 has 13 amino acids. Trimming left V 5 bases short and J 3 bases short, with 11 bases between. The sequence came from a woman in her sixties or seventies with active COVID-19. Source material: peripheral blood. The chain combines TRBV19 with TRBJ2-7; maybe TRBD2 (5 bases). This chain's CDR3 is CASSGGAYYEQYF. In DNA, the CDR3 is TGTGCCAGTAGTGGAGGCGCGTACTACGAGCAGTACTTC. Together with reference TRBV19 and TRBJ2-7, the CDR3 gives the full variable domain: DGGITQSPKYLFRKEGQNVTLSCEQNLNHDAMYWYRQDPGQGLRLIYYSQIVNDFQKGDIAEGYSVSREKKESFPLTVTSAQKNPTAFYLCASSGGAYYEQYFGPGTRLTVT.